These T cell receptor beta chains were read from a single sample in a study of CD8+ T cells in alopecia areata. Profiling relied on immunoSEQ multiplex PCR, and the TCRdb table lists in-frame clones only, not all of them. The sample has about 150,000 clones, 65% seen once; the top ten hold roughly 0.91%. The sample here was CD4+ T cells sorted from blood, taken at week 4, from a patient treated with tofacitinib. These receptors were taken from a human donor with alopecia areata. Both conserved end residues are part of each CDR3. D genes are given only for firm matches. Expanded clones are given a class, and other clones once, few, many or no size at all.

CDR3 DNA: TGCGCCAGCAGCCCGTCGGGGAAGACGTTAGAGACCCAGTACTTC
CDR3 protein: CASSPSGKTLETQYF
J gene: TRBJ2-5
clone size: .
D gene: .
V gene: TRBV4-1

CDR3 DNA: TGTGCCAGCAGCCAGGGACACTACCGATACAATGAGCAGTTCTTC
CDR3 protein: CASSQGHYRYNEQFF
J gene: TRBJ2-1
clone size: .
D gene: .
V gene: TRBV14

CDR3 DNA: TGTGCCAGCAGCCAAGTCCTGGGGGGCAGGGCAGATACGCAGTATTTT
CDR3 protein: CASSQVLGGRADTQYF
J gene: TRBJ2-3
clone size: .
D gene: .
V gene: TRBV4-2

CDR3 DNA: TGTGCCTGGAGTGTATACGGTTCTGAAGCTTTCTTT
CDR3 protein: CAWSVYGSEAFF
J gene: TRBJ1-1
clone size: few
D gene: .
V gene: TRBV30

CDR3 DNA: TGTGCCGCCGGGGCTCTACCCTCTAGCACAGATACGCAGTATTTT
CDR3 protein: CAAGALPSSTDTQYF
J gene: TRBJ2-3
clone size: .
D gene: .
V gene: TRBV2

CDR3 DNA: TGCGCCAGCAGCTGGTCCCCTGCGTACGAGCAGTACTTC
CDR3 protein: CASSWSPAYEQYF
J gene: TRBJ2-7
clone size: .
D gene: .
V gene: TRBV5-1

CDR3 DNA: TGTGCCAGCAGCTTGGGCGGGGGGGCCCCCTACAATGAGCAGTTCTTC
CDR3 protein: CASSLGGGAPYNEQFF
J gene: TRBJ2-1
clone size: few
D gene: TRBD2
V gene: TRBV5-4

CDR3 DNA: TGTGCCATCCACCCGGGACAGCCCTCAAATGAGCAGTTCTTC
CDR3 protein: CAIHPGQPSNEQFF
J gene: TRBJ2-1
clone size: .
D gene: TRBD1
V gene: TRBV10-3

CDR3 DNA: TGTGCCAGCTCACCAGCCAGGGGGGACACTGAAGCTTTCTTT
CDR3 protein: CASSPARGDTEAFF
J gene: TRBJ1-1
clone size: .
D gene: TRBD1
V gene: TRBV18

CDR3 DNA: TGTGCCAGCAGTACCCGGAGAGGGAGAAGCGGGGAGCTGTTTTTT
CDR3 protein: CASSTRRGRSGELFF
J gene: TRBJ2-2
clone size: .
D gene: .
V gene: TRBV6-6

CDR3 DNA: TGCAGCGTACAGGGGAGGGTGGCCACTGAAGCTTTCTTT
CDR3 protein: CSVQGRVATEAFF
J gene: TRBJ1-1
clone size: .
D gene: TRBD1
V gene: TRBV29-1

CDR3 DNA: TGTGCCAGCAGCTTAGGTCTAGGGGGGGAGACCCAGTACTTC
CDR3 protein: CASSLGLGGETQYF
J gene: TRBJ2-5
clone size: .
D gene: .
V gene: TRBV7-8

CDR3 DNA: TGCGCCAGCAGCCTGGAAGGTTTCCTCACTGAAGCTTTCTTT
CDR3 protein: CASSLEGFLTEAFF
J gene: TRBJ1-1
clone size: .
D gene: .
V gene: TRBV5-1

CDR3 DNA: TGCAGCGTTGAAAGCGGGGGGCCTTACAATGAGCAGTTCTTC
CDR3 protein: CSVESGGPYNEQFF
J gene: TRBJ2-1
clone size: .
D gene: TRBD2
V gene: TRBV29-1

CDR3 DNA: TGTGCCTGGAGTGTGGGCATAACTCTGAACACTGAAGCTTTCTTT
CDR3 protein: CAWSVGITLNTEAFF
J gene: TRBJ1-1
clone size: .
D gene: .
V gene: TRBV30

CDR3 DNA: TGTGCCAGCAGCTATCCTCAGACGGAGAATAGCACAGATACGCAGTATTTT
CDR3 protein: CASSYPQTENSTDTQYF
J gene: TRBJ2-3
clone size: .
D gene: .
V gene: TRBV7-9

CDR3 DNA: TGTGCCAGTAGTACCAGGGCAGGGGGGAATCAGCCCCAGCATTTT
CDR3 protein: CASSTRAGGNQPQHF
J gene: TRBJ1-5
clone size: .
D gene: TRBD1
V gene: TRBV19

CDR3 DNA: TGCGCCAGCAGCTTGCAGGGGGCGAACACTGAAGCTTTCTTT
CDR3 protein: CASSLQGANTEAFF
J gene: TRBJ1-1
clone size: once
D gene: TRBD1
V gene: TRBV5-1

CDR3 DNA: TGTGCCAGCAGCTTAGTGGCGGGGTCCAATCAGCCCCAGCATTTT
CDR3 protein: CASSLVAGSNQPQHF
J gene: TRBJ1-5
clone size: .
D gene: .
V gene: TRBV7-2

CDR3 DNA: TGTGCCAGCAGTTACGGGACTAGCGGGGACTACGAGCAGTACTTC
CDR3 protein: CASSYGTSGDYEQYF
J gene: TRBJ2-7
clone size: .
D gene: TRBD2
V gene: TRBV6-5

CDR3 DNA: TGCAGCGTTTCCGGCAGGGGTGGTACCTCCTACAATGAGCAGTTCTTC
CDR3 protein: CSVSGRGGTSYNEQFF
J gene: TRBJ2-1
clone size: few
D gene: .
V gene: TRBV29-1

CDR3 DNA: TGTGCCAGCAGCCCTTCAGCCCGACTAGCTGGAGATACGCAGTATTTT
CDR3 protein: CASSPSARLAGDTQYF
J gene: TRBJ2-3
clone size: .
D gene: TRBD2
V gene: TRBV9

CDR3 DNA: TGTGCCAGCAGCGTCGACACCGATAGCTCCTACAATGAGCAGTTCTTC
CDR3 protein: CASSVDTDSSYNEQFF
J gene: TRBJ2-1
clone size: .
D gene: .
V gene: TRBV9

CDR3 DNA: TGTGCCTGGAGTACACTGCTGGGACAGGGGATCATGTGGGCTTTCTTT
CDR3 protein: CAWSTLLGQGIMWAFF
J gene: TRBJ1-1
clone size: .
D gene: TRBD1
V gene: TRBV30

CDR3 DNA: TGTGCCATCTCCGGGACAGCCTACGAGCAGTACTTC
CDR3 protein: CAISGTAYEQYF
J gene: TRBJ2-7
clone size: .
D gene: TRBD1
V gene: TRBV10-3

CDR3 DNA: TGTGCCAGCAGTGAAGGAAAGGGAGGCGAAAAACTGTTTTTT
CDR3 protein: CASSEGKGGEKLFF
J gene: TRBJ1-4
clone size: .
D gene: .
V gene: TRBV2